The 14 T cell receptor beta chains presented below share a single source sample, sequenced in a study of Graves' ophthalmopathy and Graves' hyperthyroidism. RNA transcripts were the template, and TCR beta CDR3 regions were amplified from them. Amplification began with first-round RT-PCR using HTBI primers, then second-round multiplex PCR was performed. TCRdb independently ran MiXCR on the multiplex PCR reads; one entry per CDR3 protein. The sample records 450,000 or so distinct CDR3 sequences, 14% being singletons. The source material was blood. Source of these receptors: a woman aged 30 to 39 with Graves' ophthalmopathy.

This clonotype has a count of ten or more. This chain connects TRBV27 to TRBJ1-2; 7 nucleotides line up with TRBD1. The V and J ends lost 3 bases and 7 bases, in that order; junction bases with no gene match: 8. The germline V gene has CDR1 MNHEY and CDR2 SMNVEV (reference sequence). The CDR3 sequence is 14 residues long. CDR3 nucleotide sequence: TGTGCCAGCAGTTTTGTTCAGGGGGAGAGTGGCTACACCTTC. It translates to CASSFVQGESGYTF.

This clonotype was detected ten times or more. This chain joins TRBV6-5 and TRBJ1-1, with 9 bases lining up with TRBD1. The V segment lost 5 bases and the J segment 6 bases; nucleotides outside the gene matches: 7. CDR3 length equals 14 residues. Germline CDR1 MNHEY, CDR2 SVGAGI. The CDR3 sequence: CASSPRDRVAEAFF. The CDR3 region has the DNA TGTGCCAGCAGTCCCCGGGACAGGGTGGCTGAAGCTTTCTTT.

This clonotype was detected many times. The chain links TRBV6-1 to TRBJ1-1, with D perhaps TRBD1 (5 bases). Germline V lookup: CDR1 MNHNS, CDR2 SASEGT. The length of the CDR3 is 16 residues. Trimming removed 5 bases from V and 4 bases from J, with 20 bases in between. CDR3 loop: CASSPLVGGRSTEAFF. The DNA for the CDR3 is TGTGCCAGCAGTCCTCTCGTCGGGGGGAGGAGCACTGAAGCTTTCTTT.

At least ten counts were recorded for this clonotype. The genes are TRBV6-1 and TRBJ2-5; D unresolved. Germline values: CDR1 MNHNS, CDR2 SASEGT. CDR3 length equals 13 residues. V lost 3 bases, J lost 7 bases, and 12 bases lay in between. The DNA for the CDR3 is TGTGCCAGCAGTGATTTTAGGGTAGGGACCCAGTACTTC. Translation gives CASSDFRVGTQYF.

This clonotype was detected many times. The chain employs TRBV7-3 and TRBJ2-7; unclear D gene. The CDR3 runs to 13 residues. Germline-derived CDR1 and CDR2 are SGHTA and FQGTGA. The V gene lost 1 base and the J gene lost 6 bases, with 10 bases spanning the gap. The CDR3 nucleotides are TGTGCCAGCAGCTTAAACTGGGGAAGCGAGCAGTACTTC. It yields the protein CASSLNWGSEQYF.

This clonotype was seen many times. The chain couples TRBV7-9 to TRBJ2-7; TRBD2 might be the D (5 bases). The CDR3 covers 12 residues. The V gene lost 5 bases and the J gene lost 6 bases, with 11 bases spanning the gap. Germline values: CDR1 SEHNR, CDR2 FQNEAQ (reference sequence). CDR3 sequence (DNA): TGTGCCAGCAGCGATAACCGGGGCGAGCAGTACTTC. Protein sequence: CASSDNRGEQYF.

The chain employs TRBV28 and TRBJ2-7; 9 bases line up with TRBD1. This CDR3 is built from 16 residues. Germline V gives CDR1 MDHEN, CDR2 SYDVKM. V shed 1 base and J 3 bases; nucleotides not matched to a gene: 7. The CDR3 region is CASSLSSGQGVYEQYF. The CDR3 DNA follows: TGTGCCAGCAGTTTATCCTCGGGACAGGGAGTCTACGAGCAGTACTTC.

The chain uses TRBV12-3 or TRBV12-4 and TRBJ1-3, with D unresolved. V lost 3 bases and J 11 bases, leaving 8 bases between the germline ends. CDR3 size: 11 residues. The CDR3 sequence is CASSFSGPIYF. The DNA for the CDR3 is TGTGCCAGCAGTTTTTCTGGCCCCATATATTTT.

This rearrangement joins TRBV12-3 or TRBV12-4 to TRBJ1-2; 7 bases match TRBD1. CDR3 length equals 15 residues. V trimming: 6 bases; J trimming: 2 bases; junction bases outside the gene matches: 9. DNA for the CDR3: TGTGCCAGCAGCGCGAACACAGGGGAAAACTATGGCTACACCTTC. Its protein is CASSANTGENYGYTF.

This clonotype has a handful of counts. The chain has TRBV4-1 and TRBJ1-1, with a weak D call TRBD1 (6 bases). Germline V gene sequence: CDR1 MGHRA, CDR2 YSYEKL. This CDR3 region has 14 residues. V was trimmed by 4 bases and J by 4 bases, leaving 13 bases between them. CDR3 coding DNA: TGCGCCAGCAGCCGCCGGGGGCGGGGCACTGAAGCTTTCTTT. Translation gives CASSRRGRGTEAFF.

This clonotype has ten or more counts. The CDR3 region is CASSTSGTGKNNTF. CDR3 nucleotides: TGTGCCAGCAGTACGTCCGGGACAGGGAAAAACAACACCTTC. J is TRBJ1-2 and V is TRBV12-3 or TRBV12-4; 9 nucleotides align to TRBD1. The CDR3 is made up of 14 amino acids. Trimming at V came to 5 bases and at J to 12 bases, leaving 13 bases not matched to a gene.

This clonotype has just a few counts. V is TRBV2 and J is TRBJ1-2; perhaps TRBD1 as D (5 bases). The ends were cut back, 8 bases at V and 7 bases at J, with 11 bases in the middle. The CDR3 totals 11 residues. Germline V gene sequence: CDR1 SNHLY, CDR2 FYNNEI. The CDR3 region has the DNA TGTGCCAGCCCCCCAAGGGGTGGCTACACCTTC. The encoded protein is CASPPRGGYTF. The full variable domain, rest sourced from reference TRBV2 and TRBJ1-2, is EPEVTQTPSHQVTQMGQEVILRCVPISNHLYFYWYRQILGQKVEFLVSFYNNEISEKSEIFDDQFSVERPDGSNFTLKIRSTKLEDSAMYFCASPPRGGYTFGSGTRLTVV.

V gene TRBV12-3 or TRBV12-4 combines with J gene TRBJ2-2; 11 nucleotides align to TRBD1. Unmatched junction bases numbered 6, after V lost 5 bases and J lost 4 bases. This CDR3 comprises 16 residues. CDR3 nucleotide sequence: TGTGCCAGCAGTACGGACAGGGGGCCGGGCACCGGGGAGCTGTTTTTT. Translating gives CASSTDRGPGTGELFF.

This clonotype occurred many times. This chain joins TRBV25-1 and TRBJ1-5, with TRBD1 as a possible D gene (5 bases). Germline CDR1 is MGHDK and CDR2 is SYGVNS. The V and J ends lost 4 bases and 0 bases respectively, with 19 bases between them. This CDR3 contains 18 residues. CDR3 DNA sequence: TGTGCCAGCAGTGGACCTCGTGACAGTCTGTATAGCAATCAGCCCCAGCATTTT. It is translated as CASSGPRDSLYSNQPQHF.